This T cell receptor beta chain came from a study of shared clonotypes between healthy human individuals (TCRdb year 2020). A note on the overall study: A few men and two women, aged 18 to 49 years, made up the cohort. Each donor's leukapheresis produced roughly between roughly 0.85 and 10 billion PBMCs. For each donor, CD4 naive and CD4 memory were each given three plates, CD8 naive was given two plates, and CD8 memory was given one plate. Different laboratories and diverse techniques were used to prepare libraries and sequence TCR repertoires, to increase sequencing depth and limit assay-specific biases. The study deeply sequenced blood TCR repertoires of five healthy adults to estimate repertoire size and the extent of clonotype sharing between individuals.

TCR CDR3 regions were amplified from genomic DNA by multiplex PCR using the deep immunoSEQ assay. Genomic DNA extracted from each cell subset was distributed evenly over all wells of several immunoSEQ 96-well plates, and each plate served as one replicate. For sorted subsets, around 0.2 ug of genomic DNA, equivalent to roughly 30,000 T cell genomes, went into each replicate PCR. The purified libraries were quantified using a Qubit 3.0 fluorometer, sized with a Bioanalyzer 2100, and then quantified again using the KAPA Library Quantification kit. Each immunoSEQ 96-well plate was sequenced on its own single-read 150-cycle Illumina NextSeq 550 flow cell. On the authors' methods: Because only junctional sequences without quality scores were contained in the immunoSEQ output, filtering matching that applied to full-length reads could not be performed. To assign V/J genes and CDR3, sequences were annotated using PyIR, a Python wrapper for IgBLAST v1.9, with IMGT germline references. Any read was removed if the V/J assignment was weak (E-value above 1e-6), the CDR3 was missing, or the read contained stop codons, out-of-frame junctions, or ambiguous translated residues. V3J clonotypes were defined as sequences sharing an identical inferred V gene, J gene, and CDR3 amino acid sequence. The percentage overlap between two repertoires was calculated by dividing the number of shared unique clonotypes by the size of the smaller repertoire. Richness of each repertoire was evaluated using RTK rarefaction, the Chao1 estimator, and Recon v2.1 estimates of unobserved clonotypes. OLGA was used to compute generation probabilities for all TCRbeta clonotypes that the gDNA method yielded from a handful of donors. TCRdb retrieved this table from immuneACCESS and kept in-frame rearrangements only. Not all clones are present; in checked studies, unresolved V genes account for under half, and no reason is known for the remainder. The DNA gave D and trimming, while V, J and clone size come from that table. This sample is represented by more than 2 million clones; over 85% of them were singletons. More than 1.5% of the sample belongs to the ten largest clones.

With respect to this clone: It has no known antigen specificity. Base quality data are lacking; no much larger clone is found one base away.

V is pruned by 6 bases and J by 6 bases, leaving 8 bases of the junction without a gene match. Reading the germline V gene (reference sequence) gives CDR1 MNHNY and CDR2 SVGAGI. The CDR3, cysteine through phenylalanine, is 14 amino acids long. Of all the DNA, just the CDR3 is kept, 42 bases in frame from base 1. Paper-wide results and their limitations: Naive subsets generally had larger estimated clonotype richness than memory subsets did. When a few donors were compared, the shared fraction of clonotypes was 5% to 6.5% for naive CD4, over 3% for naive CD8, more than 2% for memory CD4, and under 0.5% for memory CD8. The genetic and exposure-history diversity represented was limited by the small number of donors. Pairwise subsampling led to the expectation that sequencing depth would affect the degree of clonotype sharing among donors. Compared with non-shared clonotypes, clonotypes shared by all four sorted-subset donors had higher generation probabilities. Sampling was limited to blood, and TCR repertoires in tissue likely differ from TCR repertoires in blood. Incomplete sequencing was indicated by rarefaction of sorted-subset datasets, despite the large sequencing depth.

CD8 naive samples were CD45RO-negative cells positively selected for CCR7, giving a CD45RA+CCR7+ population that excluded TemRA cells. Healthy HIV-negative adults with no recently reported acute infections or vaccinations were included as donors. All donors were Caucasian adults living in Nashville, Tennessee, USA. Blood was obtained by leukapheresis, after which PBMCs were separated by Ficoll-Histopaque density gradient centrifugation and cryopreserved in liquid nitrogen vapor phase. Analytical flow cytometry was used to check the purity and quantity of each magnetically sorted T cell population. From each sorted fraction, genomic DNA was isolated and quantified by UV absorbance on a Nanodrop 2000c.

Sequenced sample: naive CD8+ T cells from PBMCs. The cell subset or site label corresponds to: CD45RA+CCR7+. This clonotype was sampled from a man in his late teens or twenties in good health. Some clones in this sample may be carry-over from other donors' samples. This receptor chain uses TRBV6-6 and TRBJ2-7, and 10 junctional nucleotides match TRBD1. Here is the DNA: TGTGCCAGCAGGGCCGGGACAGGGGAGGTCGAGCAGTACTTC. This is translated as CASRAGTGEVEQYF.